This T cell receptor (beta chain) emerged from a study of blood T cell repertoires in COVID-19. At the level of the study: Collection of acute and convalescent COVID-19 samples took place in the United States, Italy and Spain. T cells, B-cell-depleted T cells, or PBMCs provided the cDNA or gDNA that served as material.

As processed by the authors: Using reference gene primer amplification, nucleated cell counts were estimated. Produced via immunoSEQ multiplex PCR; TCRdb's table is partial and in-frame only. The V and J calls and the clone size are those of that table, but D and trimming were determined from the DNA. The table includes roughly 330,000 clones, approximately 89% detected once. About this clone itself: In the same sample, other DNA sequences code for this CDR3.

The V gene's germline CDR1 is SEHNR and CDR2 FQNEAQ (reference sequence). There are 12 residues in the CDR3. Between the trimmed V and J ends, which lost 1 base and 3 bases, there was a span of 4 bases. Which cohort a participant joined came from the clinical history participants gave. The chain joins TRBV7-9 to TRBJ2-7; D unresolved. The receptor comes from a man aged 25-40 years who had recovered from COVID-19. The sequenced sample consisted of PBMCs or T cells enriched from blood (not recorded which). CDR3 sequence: CASSLGDYEQYF. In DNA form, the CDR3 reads TGTGCCAGCAGCTTAGGCGACTACGAGCAGTACTTC.